The rows below give T cell receptor beta chains drawn from one sample of a study of shared clonotypes between healthy human individuals. The assay was immunoSEQ multiplex PCR, and TCRdb's table has in-frame clones only and misses some. The table lists about 2 million clones, approximately 94% of them singletons. Sequences were obtained from naive CD8+ T cells sorted from blood. The receptor source for this set is a young man in good health. Each CDR3 is given with its conserved first and last residue. A D gene is named only where the DNA matches it firmly. Some rows have no size entry. The others give once, few or many, or a class for an expanded clone.

d_call: .; clone_size: .; v_call: TRBV18; j_call: TRBJ2-7; cdr3_nt: TGTGCCAGCTCACACCAGGGATCCCCCTACGAGCAGTACTTC; cdr3_aa: CASSHQGSPYEQYF
d_call: .; clone_size: few; v_call: TRBV27; j_call: TRBJ1-5; cdr3_nt: TGTGCCAGCAGTTTACAGGGGATCAATCAGCCCCAGCATTTT; cdr3_aa: CASSLQGINQPQHF
d_call: .; clone_size: .; v_call: TRBV15; j_call: TRBJ1-5; cdr3_nt: TGTGCCACCAGCAGAGATTTAGGGGCCAATCAGCCCCAGCATTTT; cdr3_aa: CATSRDLGANQPQHF
d_call: .; clone_size: .; v_call: TRBV4-2; j_call: TRBJ2-7; cdr3_nt: TGTGCCAGCAGCCAAGATCGCCCCTACGAGCAGTACTTC; cdr3_aa: CASSQDRPYEQYF
d_call: .; clone_size: .; v_call: TRBV4-1; j_call: TRBJ1-2; cdr3_nt: TGCGCCAGCAGCCAAGGGACAGCCGATCTGCGCTATGGCTACACCTTC; cdr3_aa: CASSQGTADLRYGYTF
d_call: TRBD2; clone_size: .; v_call: TRBV10-3; j_call: TRBJ2-1; cdr3_nt: TGTGCCATCAGTGATAGCGGGGGGCCCTTTGTAAGAGATGAGCAGTTCTTC; cdr3_aa: CAISDSGGPFVRDEQFF
d_call: .; clone_size: .; v_call: TRBV7-8; j_call: TRBJ2-2; cdr3_nt: TGTGCCACAACTAGTTCGAACACCGGGGAGCTGTTTTTT; cdr3_aa: CATTSSNTGELFF
d_call: .; clone_size: .; v_call: TRBV9; j_call: TRBJ2-7; cdr3_nt: TGTGCCAGCAGCGCATCCGGGACGGCCGAGCAGTACTTC; cdr3_aa: CASSASGTAEQYF
d_call: .; clone_size: .; v_call: TRBV27; j_call: TRBJ2-7; cdr3_nt: TGTGCCAGCAGTTTTTCCGGGACCAACTACGAGCAGTACTTC; cdr3_aa: CASSFSGTNYEQYF
d_call: .; clone_size: .; v_call: TRBV29-1; j_call: TRBJ1-5; cdr3_nt: TGCAGCGTTGAGAGGGGGGCCGGACAGCCCCAGCATTTT; cdr3_aa: CSVERGAGQPQHF
d_call: .; clone_size: .; v_call: TRBV27; j_call: TRBJ1-2; cdr3_nt: TGTGCCAGCAGTTACACCGGGACGGACTATGGCTACACCTTC; cdr3_aa: CASSYTGTDYGYTF